What follows are 17 T cell receptor beta chains derived from one specimen sequenced in a study of T cells expressing NK-cell markers. TCRdb reprocessed the 5' RACE reads and reports one entry per CDR3 protein, with no DNA. Its table records about 540,000 distinct CDR3 sequences. The sample was blood T cells: a sorted CD56 or NKG2C T cell subset, CD4+ or CD8+ T cells, or bulk PBMC T cells (not recorded which). These receptor sequences come from a young man in good health.

The chain joins TRBV4-1 to TRBJ1-5; no DNA is available, so the TRBD1 call from TCRdb remains unchecked. CDR1 and CDR2 (germline): MGHRA, YSYEKL. The CDR3 is 19 residues long. Here the CDR3 reads CASSQPAGGAKGSNQPQHF.

The chain recombines TRBV28 with TRBJ1-2. The CDR3 runs to 16 residues. The V gene's germline CDR1 is MDHEN and CDR2 SYDVKM. The CDR3 sequence is CASSPSSAGSVAGYTF.

V gene TRBV27 combines with J gene TRBJ2-3. From germline, CDR1 is MNHEY and CDR2 SMNVEV (reference sequence). The CDR3 sequence is 14 residues long. CDR3 protein: CASSLLKDTDTQYF.

This chain uses TRBV6-2 or TRBV6-3 with TRBJ2-1; TCRdb proposes TRBD1, but this gene call is untestable without DNA. The V gene's germline CDR1 is MNHEY and CDR2 SVGEGT. CDR3 length equals 17 residues. The CDR3 is CASSYSPAASSYNEQFF.

The chain links TRBV7-2 to TRBJ2-3; TCRdb designates TRBD1, a call that cannot be tested without DNA. Germline V gene lookup returns CDR1 SGHTA and CDR2 FQGNSA. CDR3 length: 20 residues. CDR3 sequence: CASSLATPTRDPRLGDTQYF.

This chain links TRBV29-1 with TRBJ2-1; the D gene TCRdb calls, TRBD2, cannot be checked with no DNA. Per germline, CDR1 SQVTM and CDR2 ANQGSEA. CDR3 length: 16 amino acids. CDR3 sequence: CSVERLAGGNHNEQFF.

The chain couples TRBV29-1 to TRBJ2-3; absent DNA, TCRdb's TRBD1 call cannot be checked. The CDR3 has 14 residues. Germline CDR1 SQVTM, CDR2 ANQGSEA. The chain's CDR3 is CSVGRTGLTDTQYF.

The V gene is TRBV20-1, the J gene TRBJ2-3; absent DNA, TCRdb's TRBD1 call cannot be checked. This CDR3 has 15 residues. Germline CDR1 reads DFQATT; CDR2 reads SNEGSKA (reference sequence). This CDR3 reads CSAPGGRQLTDTQYF.

The CDR3 sequence is CASSFVPNYGYTF. The V gene is TRBV28, the J gene TRBJ1-2; the D call of TRBD1 rests on TCRdb alone, since no DNA is present to check it. The CDR3 is made up of 13 amino acids. Germline CDR1 reads MDHEN; CDR2 reads SYDVKM.

The genes are TRBV12-3 or TRBV12-4 and TRBJ2-5; as DNA is missing, the TRBD2 call by TCRdb cannot be tested. The CDR3 length is 16 residues. The CDR3: CASSRELAGFRETQYF.

V and J are TRBV28 and TRBJ1-2; as DNA is missing, the TRBD1 call by TCRdb cannot be tested. CDR1 and CDR2 from the germline V gene are MDHEN and SYDVKM. There are 17 residues in the CDR3. The CDR3 here is CASSLPGQGVSNYGYTF.

The CDR3 sequence is CASSLYSRLTYEQYF. The chain combines TRBV28 with TRBJ2-7. The CDR3 runs to 15 residues. Germline V gene lookup returns CDR1 MDHEN and CDR2 SYDVKM.

V usage is TRBV27 and J usage is TRBJ1-2; checking the TCRdb D call of TRBD1 is not possible without DNA. In germline, CDR1 is MNHEY, CDR2 SMNVEV (reference sequence). The CDR3 runs 15 residues. The CDR3 reads CASRRQGPFGDGYTF.

This chain links TRBV29-1 with TRBJ2-7; the D call of TRBD2 rests on TCRdb alone, since no DNA is present to check it. The germline V gene encodes CDR1 SQVTM and CDR2 ANQGSEA. This CDR3 is built from 14 residues. CDR3 sequence: CSVDPSGLAGEQYF.

The rearrangement links TRBV6-2 or TRBV6-3 to TRBJ1-4. Per the germline V gene, CDR1 is MNHEY and CDR2 is SVGEGT. CDR3 length equals 15 residues. CDR3 region: CASSRGPVQNEKLFF.

This chain joins TRBV7-6 and TRBJ2-1; TCRdb selects TRBD2, and the lack of DNA leaves this call unchecked. This CDR3 is 17 amino acids long. Germline V gene data show CDR1 as SGHVS and CDR2 as FNYEAQ. The CDR3 loop reads CASSSGTSGSPYNEQFF.

The chain combines TRBV4-1 with TRBJ2-4; TCRdb's D call of TRBD2 is untestable without DNA. From germline, CDR1 is MGHRA and CDR2 YSYEKL. This CDR3 is 16 amino acids long. The CDR3 reads CASSQVLLAGDRGGYF.